The source of this T cell receptor (beta chain) is a study of blood T cell repertoires in COVID-19. Study-wide context: Acute and convalescent COVID-19 samples came from the United States, Italy and Spain. T cells, B-cell-depleted T cells, or PBMCs provided the cDNA or gDNA that served as material.

Per the original methods: Reference gene primer amplification in the assay estimated nucleated cell counts. This table comes from immunoSEQ multiplex PCR, and its TCRdb copy is limited to in-frame clones, with some not included. That table furnishes V, J and clone size, whereas the DNA furnished D and trimming. Of under 300,000 clones detected, around 88% appear once; the ten largest clones hold roughly 8.3%. All enrollees were about 18 to 89 years old and from about two dozen US areas. The V gene lost 1 base and the J gene lost 5 bases, with 15 bases spanning the gap. Germline CDR1 reads SGHNT; CDR2 reads YENEEA. The CDR3 consists of 17 residues. This clone has only a few counts.

The sequenced sample consisted of PBMCs or T cells enriched from blood (not recorded which). This clonotype was obtained from a man aged 40-55 years who had recovered from COVID-19. The chain combines TRBV11-3 with TRBJ1-6, with a tentative D call TRBD1 (6 bases). The CDR3 DNA reads as TGTGCCAGCAGCTTAGTAGGGGGACGGCGGCATAATTCACCCCTCCACTTT. Translated: CASSLVGGRRHNSPLHF.